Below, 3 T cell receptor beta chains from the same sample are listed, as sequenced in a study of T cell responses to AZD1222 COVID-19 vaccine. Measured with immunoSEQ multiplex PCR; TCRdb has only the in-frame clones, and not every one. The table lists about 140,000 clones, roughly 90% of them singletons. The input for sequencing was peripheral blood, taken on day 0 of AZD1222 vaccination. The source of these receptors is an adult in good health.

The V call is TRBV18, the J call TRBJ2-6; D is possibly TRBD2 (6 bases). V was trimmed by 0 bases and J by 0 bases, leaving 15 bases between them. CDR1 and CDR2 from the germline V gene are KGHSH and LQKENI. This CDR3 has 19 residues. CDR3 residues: CASSPPSEGFSSGANVLTF. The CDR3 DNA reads TGTGCCAGCTCACCACCGTCGGAGGGGTTCTCCTCTGGGGCCAACGTCCTGACTTTC.

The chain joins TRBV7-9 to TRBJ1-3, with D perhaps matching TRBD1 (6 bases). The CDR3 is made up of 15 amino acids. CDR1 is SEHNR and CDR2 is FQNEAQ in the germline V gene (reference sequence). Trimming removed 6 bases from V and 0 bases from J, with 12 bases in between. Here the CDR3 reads CASRSNRDSGNTIYF. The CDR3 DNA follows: TGTGCCAGCAGAAGTAACAGGGACTCTGGAAACACCATATATTTT.

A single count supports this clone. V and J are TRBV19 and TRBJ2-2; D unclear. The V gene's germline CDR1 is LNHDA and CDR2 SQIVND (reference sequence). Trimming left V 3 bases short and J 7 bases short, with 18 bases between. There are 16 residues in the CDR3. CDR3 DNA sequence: TGTGCCAGTAGTATTTTTGACTCCTTGCCGAACGGGGAGCTGTTTTTT. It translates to CASSIFDSLPNGELFF.